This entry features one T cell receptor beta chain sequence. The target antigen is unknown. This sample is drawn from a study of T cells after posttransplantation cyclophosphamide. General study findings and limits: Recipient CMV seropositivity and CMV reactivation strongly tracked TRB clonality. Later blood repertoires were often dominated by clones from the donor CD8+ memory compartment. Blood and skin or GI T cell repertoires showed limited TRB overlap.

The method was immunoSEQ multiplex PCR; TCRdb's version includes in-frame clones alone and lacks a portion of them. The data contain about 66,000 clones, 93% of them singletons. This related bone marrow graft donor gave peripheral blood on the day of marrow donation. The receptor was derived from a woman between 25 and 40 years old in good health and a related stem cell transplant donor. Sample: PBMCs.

The CDR3 region is CASSGVSYGYTF. The CDR3 DNA follows: TGTGCCAGCTCAGGTGTGAGCTATGGCTACACCTTC. The V gene is TRBV18, the J gene TRBJ1-2, with D unclear. V was trimmed by 5 bases and J by 4 bases, leaving 8 bases between them. The CDR3 is made up of 12 amino acids. CDR1 is KGHSH, CDR2 LQKENI, per germline. Full variable domain (missing parts from reference TRBV18 and TRBJ1-2): NAGVMQNPRHLVRRRGQEARLRCSPMKGHSHVYWYRQLPEEGLKFMVYLQKENIIDESGMPKERFSAEFPKEGPSILRIQQVVRGDSAAYFCASSGVSYGYTFGSGTRLTVV.